A single sample is the source of the 18 T cell receptor beta chains below, sequenced in a study of blood T cell repertoires in COVID-19. Here immunoSEQ multiplex PCR was the method, and the copy in TCRdb shows in-frame clones only, minus some. The table has around 200,000 clones, around 80% seen once. Sequenced sample: peripheral blood. All receptors come from a woman aged 50 to 60 with acute or convalescent COVID-19.

The V call is TRBV19, the J call TRBJ2-6; D remains ambiguous. CDR3 length: 15 amino acids. Trimming stripped 8 bases from V and 3 bases from J, with 14 bases between. The V gene's germline CDR1 is LNHDA and CDR2 SQIVND (reference sequence). The CDR3 region is CASSSEPYGANVLTF. CDR3 sequence (DNA): TGTGCCAGTTCCTCGGAGCCGTATGGGGCCAACGTCCTGACTTTC.

The V call is TRBV19, the J call TRBJ2-7, with a weak D call TRBD2 (5 bases). Germline loops: CDR1 LNHDA, CDR2 SQIVND (reference sequence). The CDR3 consists of 11 residues. Trimming took off 5 bases at V and 5 bases at J, with 7 bases between the two ends. CDR3 DNA sequence: TGTGCCAGTAGTTACGGGAACGAGCAGTACTTC. The encoded protein is CASSYGNEQYF.

V and J are TRBV29-1 and TRBJ2-2; 13 bases are a match to TRBD2. The CDR3 loop spans 18 amino acids. Unmatched junction bases numbered 12, after V lost 7 bases and J lost 1 base. Germline V gene lookup returns CDR1 SQVTM and CDR2 ANQGSEA. CDR3 coding DNA: TGCAGCGCTAGTTTTCACGGACTAGCGGGAGTGAACACCGGGGAGCTGTTTTTT. Translating gives CSASFHGLAGVNTGELFF.

The chain joins TRBV12-3 or TRBV12-4 to TRBJ1-2; D is unclear. CDR3 length: 12 amino acids. The V and J ends lost 6 bases and 4 bases respectively, with 9 bases between them. The CDR3, as DNA: TGTGCCAGCAGGCTACACAGCTATGGCTACACCTTC. The encoded protein is CASRLHSYGYTF.

The rearrangement links TRBV7-2 to TRBJ1-3; tentative D call: TRBD1 (5 bases). The CDR3 covers 16 residues. Germline CDR1 is SGHTA and CDR2 is FQGNSA. V gave up 2 bases and J gave up 2 bases, with 13 bases separating them. CDR3 amino acids: CASSLYRGGAGNTIYF. The CDR3 DNA reads as TGTGCCAGCAGCTTATATCGCGGGGGAGCTGGAAACACCATATATTTT. The complete variable domain, with remaining parts taken from reference TRBV7-2 and TRBJ1-3, reads GAGVSQSPSNKVTEKGKDVELRCDPISGHTALYWYRQSLGQGLEFLIYFQGNSAPDKSGLPSDRFSAERTGGSVSTLTIQRTQQEDSAVYLCASSLYRGGAGNTIYFGEGSWLTVV.

The chain couples TRBV20-1 to TRBJ2-5; D is perhaps TRBD2 (6 bases). CDR3 length equals 12 residues. The germline CDR1 and CDR2 sequences are DFQATT and SNEGSKA (reference sequence). Between the trimmed V and J ends, which lost 3 bases and 4 bases, there was a span of 9 bases. CDR3 nucleotides: TGCAGTGCTAGTCCCGGGGGAGAGACCCAGTACTTC. Amino acids: CSASPGGETQYF.

The chain is built from TRBV6-5 and TRBJ1-6; D possibly corresponds to TRBD1 (6 bases). The CDR3 runs 11 residues. Per germline, CDR1 MNHEY and CDR2 SVGAGI. The V gene lost 6 bases and the J gene lost 13 bases, with 10 bases spanning the gap. The CDR3 DNA reads TGTGCCAGCAGCCTACAGGGTCCCCTCCACTTT. It translates to CASSLQGPLHF.

The genes are TRBV15 and TRBJ2-7, with D possibly TRBD1 on 5 matching bases. The germline V gene encodes CDR1 LNHNV and CDR2 YYDKDF (reference sequence). This CDR3 region has 14 residues. Trimming stripped 0 bases from V and 2 bases from J, with 8 bases between. The CDR3 is CATSRDRQTYEQYF. The CDR3 bases are TGTGCCACCAGCAGAGATAGACAGACCTACGAGCAGTACTTC.

V gene TRBV6-1 combines with J gene TRBJ1-2, with 7 bases fitting TRBD1. The V segment lost 2 bases and the J segment 4 bases; nucleotides outside the gene matches: 7. Germline lookup yields CDR1 MNHNS and CDR2 SASEGT. The CDR3 spans 15 residues. CDR3 region: CASSEQGGEGYGYTF. DNA for the CDR3: TGTGCCAGCAGTGAACAAGGGGGCGAGGGCTATGGCTACACCTTC.

This clone was seen only once. One end of the junction fails to match germline, which may point to a read error. The chain joins TRBV24-1 to TRBJ1-1; D gene ambiguous. The CDR3 spans 13 residues. Germline CDR1 reads KGHDR; CDR2 reads SFDVKD. CDR3 DNA: TGTGCCACCAGTGACCGGCGAAGGACTGAAGATTTCTTT. It codes for CATSDRRRTEDFF.

CDR3 bases: TGTGCCAGCAGCTTAGTTGCGACAGGCCTTACCAACGAGCAGTACTTC. As protein: CASSLVATGLTNEQYF. V is TRBV7-8 and J is TRBJ2-7; D perhaps matches TRBD1 (6 bases). Trimming removed 1 base from V and 5 bases from J, with 18 bases in between. The CDR3 runs 16 residues. The germline gives CDR1 SGHVS, CDR2 FQNEAQ.

V is TRBV10-2 and J is TRBJ2-1; 11 bases are shared with TRBD2. The trim removed 10 bases at V and 8 bases at J, leaving 13 bases unmatched. This CDR3 contains 15 residues. CDR1 WSHSY and CDR2 SAAADI come from the germline V gene. The CDR3 nucleotides are TGCGCCACTCTCCCTTCTAGCGGGAGGACCGATGAGCAGTTCTTC. This translates into CATLPSSGRTDEQFF.

In nucleotides, the CDR3 is TGTGCCAGCAGTTACCCACCGGGACAGGGCGCTGGCTACACCTTC. Encoded protein: CASSYPPGQGAGYTF. This rearrangement joins TRBV6-6 to TRBJ1-2, with 9 bases lining up with TRBD1. CDR1 is MNHNY, CDR2 SVGAGI, per germline (reference sequence). This CDR3 is built from 15 residues. The V and J ends lost 2 bases and 7 bases, in that order; junction bases with no gene match: 8.

This chain links TRBV6-6 with TRBJ2-1, with D maybe TRBD2 (5 bases). Germline CDR1 reads MNHNY; CDR2 reads SVGAGI (reference sequence). This CDR3 has 15 residues. The ends were cut back, 2 bases at V and 0 bases at J, with 8 bases in the middle. CDR3 residues: CASSYEGTSYNEQFF. CDR3 nucleotide sequence: TGTGCCAGCAGTTACGAGGGAACCTCCTACAATGAGCAGTTCTTC.

In this sample, this clone turned up once. The chain links TRBV10-1 to TRBJ2-2, with a weak D call TRBD1 (5 bases). In germline, CDR1 is WNHNN, CDR2 SYGVQD (reference sequence). The CDR3 sequence is 15 residues long. V was pared by 4 bases and J by 3 bases, with 12 bases between. For the CDR3, the DNA is TGCGCCAGCAGTGTGGAAGGGGCGGACACCGGGGAGCTGTTTTTT. Translating it yields CASSVEGADTGELFF.

CDR3 in DNA: TGTGCCAGCAGAGCAGCAGGCAATGAGCAGTTCTTC. Translating gives CASRAAGNEQFF. The chain combines TRBV2 with TRBJ2-1; D is unclear. The CDR3 is 12 residues long. Germline assignment: CDR1 SNHLY and CDR2 FYNNEI. Trimming pared 6 bases from V and 6 bases from J, leaving 9 bases between.

The chain recombines TRBV27 with TRBJ2-1, with 14 bases matching TRBD2. The CDR3 sequence is 16 residues long. Per the germline V gene, CDR1 is MNHEY and CDR2 is SMNVEV (reference sequence). Trimming took 5 bases from V and 7 from J; bases not matched to a gene: 7. CDR3 nucleotide sequence: TGTGCCAGCAGTCCATGGACTAGCGGGAGGATGAATGAGCAGTTCTTC. Translation: CASSPWTSGRMNEQFF.

The chain recombines TRBV5-1 with TRBJ2-2; 7 bases map to TRBD1. CDR3 size: 14 residues. Germline V gene sequence: CDR1 SGHRS, CDR2 YFSETQ. V gave up 4 bases and J gave up 7 bases; unmatched junction bases: 7. The CDR3 DNA follows: TGCGCCAGCAGCCTACAGGGGACGGTCGGGGAGCTGTTTTTT. Translation gives CASSLQGTVGELFF.